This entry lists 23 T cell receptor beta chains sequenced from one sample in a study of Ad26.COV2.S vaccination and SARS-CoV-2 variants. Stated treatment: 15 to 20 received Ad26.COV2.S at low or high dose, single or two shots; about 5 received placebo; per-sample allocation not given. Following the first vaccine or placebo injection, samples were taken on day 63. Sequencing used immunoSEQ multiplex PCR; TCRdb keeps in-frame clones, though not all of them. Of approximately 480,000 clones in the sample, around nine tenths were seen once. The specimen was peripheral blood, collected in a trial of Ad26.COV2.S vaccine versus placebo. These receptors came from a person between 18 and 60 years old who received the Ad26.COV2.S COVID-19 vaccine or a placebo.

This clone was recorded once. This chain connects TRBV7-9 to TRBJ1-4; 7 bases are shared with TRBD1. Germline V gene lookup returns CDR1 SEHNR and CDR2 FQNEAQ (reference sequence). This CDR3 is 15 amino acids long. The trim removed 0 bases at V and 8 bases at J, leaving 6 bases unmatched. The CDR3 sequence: CASSLAVGGKEKLFF. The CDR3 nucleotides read TGTGCCAGCAGCTTAGCGGTAGGGGGCAAGGAAAAACTGTTTTTT.

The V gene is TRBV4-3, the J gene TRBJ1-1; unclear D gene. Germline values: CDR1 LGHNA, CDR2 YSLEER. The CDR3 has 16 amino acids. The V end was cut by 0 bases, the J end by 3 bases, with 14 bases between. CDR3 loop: CASSQDTWRWDTEAFF. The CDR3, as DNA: TGCGCCAGCAGCCAAGATACTTGGAGGTGGGACACTGAAGCTTTCTTT.

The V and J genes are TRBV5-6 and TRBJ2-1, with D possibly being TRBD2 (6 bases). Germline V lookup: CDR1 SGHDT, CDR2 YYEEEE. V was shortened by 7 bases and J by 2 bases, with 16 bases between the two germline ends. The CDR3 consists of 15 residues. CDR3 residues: CASRLPGLTYNEQFF. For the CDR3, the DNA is TGTGCCAGCCGACTACCGGGACTTACCTACAATGAGCAGTTCTTC.

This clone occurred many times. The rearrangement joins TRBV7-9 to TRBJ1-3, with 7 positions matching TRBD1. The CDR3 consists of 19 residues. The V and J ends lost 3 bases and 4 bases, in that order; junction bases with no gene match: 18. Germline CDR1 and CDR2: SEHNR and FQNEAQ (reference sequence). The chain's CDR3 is CASSFPGALQGSAGNTIYF. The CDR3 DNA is TGTGCCAGCAGCTTCCCCGGAGCCCTACAGGGGAGTGCGGGAAACACCATATATTTT.

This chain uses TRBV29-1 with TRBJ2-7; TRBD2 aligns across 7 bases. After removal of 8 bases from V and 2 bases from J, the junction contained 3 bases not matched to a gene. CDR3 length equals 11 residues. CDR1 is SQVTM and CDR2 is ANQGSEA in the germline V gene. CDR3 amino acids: CSTRGAYEQYF. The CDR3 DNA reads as TGCAGCACTCGGGGGGCCTACGAGCAGTACTTC.

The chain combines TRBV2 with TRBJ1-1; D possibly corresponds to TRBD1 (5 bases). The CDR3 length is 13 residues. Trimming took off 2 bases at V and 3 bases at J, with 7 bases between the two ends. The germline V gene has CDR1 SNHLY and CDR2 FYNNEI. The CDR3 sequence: CASSELGDTEAFF. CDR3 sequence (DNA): TGTGCCAGCAGTGAATTGGGGGACACTGAAGCTTTCTTT.

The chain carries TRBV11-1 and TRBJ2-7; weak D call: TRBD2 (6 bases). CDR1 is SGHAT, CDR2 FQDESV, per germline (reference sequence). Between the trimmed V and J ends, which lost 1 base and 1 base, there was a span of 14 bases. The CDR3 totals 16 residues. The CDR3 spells CASSLVGGSLSYEQYF. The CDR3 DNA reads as TGTGCCAGCAGCTTAGTTGGGGGGAGCCTTTCCTACGAGCAGTACTTC.

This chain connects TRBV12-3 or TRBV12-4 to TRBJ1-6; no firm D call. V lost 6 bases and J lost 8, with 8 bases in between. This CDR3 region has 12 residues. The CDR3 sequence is CASRNSDSPLHF. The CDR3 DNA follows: TGTGCCAGCAGAAATAGTGATTCACCCCTCCACTTT.

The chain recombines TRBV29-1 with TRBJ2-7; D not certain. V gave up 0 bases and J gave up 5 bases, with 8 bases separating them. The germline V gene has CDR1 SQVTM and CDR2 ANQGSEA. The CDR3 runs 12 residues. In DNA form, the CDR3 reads TGCAGCGTTGAAGAACTCCCGAACGAGCAGTACTTC. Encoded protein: CSVEELPNEQYF.

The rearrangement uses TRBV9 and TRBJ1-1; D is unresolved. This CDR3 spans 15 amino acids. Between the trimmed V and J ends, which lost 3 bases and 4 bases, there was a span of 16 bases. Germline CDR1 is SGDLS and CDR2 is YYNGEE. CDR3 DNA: TGTGCCAGCAGCGCCAAACCACATCCACCCACTGAAGCTTTCTTT. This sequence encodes CASSAKPHPPTEAFF.

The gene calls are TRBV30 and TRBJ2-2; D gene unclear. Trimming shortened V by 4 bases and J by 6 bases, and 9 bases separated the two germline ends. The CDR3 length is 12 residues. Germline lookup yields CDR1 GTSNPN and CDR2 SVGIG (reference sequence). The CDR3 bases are TGTGCCTGGACTCTTGGCCCCGGGGAGCTGTTTTTT. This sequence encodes CAWTLGPGELFF.

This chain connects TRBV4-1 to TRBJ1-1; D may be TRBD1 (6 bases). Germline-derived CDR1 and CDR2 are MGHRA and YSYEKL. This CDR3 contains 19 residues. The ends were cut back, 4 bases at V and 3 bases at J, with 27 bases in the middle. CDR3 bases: TGCGCCAGCAGCCCCCTCCCGCGTCGGTCGGGCAGGGGAGACACTGAAGCTTTCTTT. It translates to CASSPLPRRSGRGDTEAFF.

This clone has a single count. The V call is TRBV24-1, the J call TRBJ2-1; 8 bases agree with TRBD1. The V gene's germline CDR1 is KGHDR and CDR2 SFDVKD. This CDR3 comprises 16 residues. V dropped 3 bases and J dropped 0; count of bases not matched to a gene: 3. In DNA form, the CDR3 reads TGTGCCACCAGTGATGCCGGGACAGGCTCCTACAATGAGCAGTTCTTC. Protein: CATSDAGTGSYNEQFF.

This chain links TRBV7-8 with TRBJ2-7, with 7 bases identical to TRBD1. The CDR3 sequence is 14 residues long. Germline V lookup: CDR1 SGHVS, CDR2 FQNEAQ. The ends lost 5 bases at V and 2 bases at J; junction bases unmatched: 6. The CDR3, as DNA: TGTGCCAGCAGCCACCGGGACAGTACCTACGAGCAGTACTTC. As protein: CASSHRDSTYEQYF.

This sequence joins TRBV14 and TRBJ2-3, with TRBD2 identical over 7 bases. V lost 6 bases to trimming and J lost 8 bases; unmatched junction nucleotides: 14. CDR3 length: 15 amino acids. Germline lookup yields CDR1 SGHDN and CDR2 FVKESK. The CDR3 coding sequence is TGTGCCAGCAGTCCTAGCGGAAGCCTCAGGGTTACGCAGTATTTT. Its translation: CASSPSGSLRVTQYF.

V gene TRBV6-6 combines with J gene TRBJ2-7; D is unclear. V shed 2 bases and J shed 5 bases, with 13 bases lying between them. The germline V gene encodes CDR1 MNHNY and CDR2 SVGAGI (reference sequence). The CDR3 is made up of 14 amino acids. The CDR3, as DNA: TGTGCCAGCAGTTACGGTCCGTCGATGAACGAGCAGTACTTC. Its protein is CASSYGPSMNEQYF.

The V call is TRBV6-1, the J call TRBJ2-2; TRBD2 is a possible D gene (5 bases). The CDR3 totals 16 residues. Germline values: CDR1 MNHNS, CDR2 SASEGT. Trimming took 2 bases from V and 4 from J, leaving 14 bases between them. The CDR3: CASSERVSAGTGELFF. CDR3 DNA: TGTGCCAGCAGTGAACGGGTTAGCGCGGGCACCGGGGAGCTGTTTTTT.

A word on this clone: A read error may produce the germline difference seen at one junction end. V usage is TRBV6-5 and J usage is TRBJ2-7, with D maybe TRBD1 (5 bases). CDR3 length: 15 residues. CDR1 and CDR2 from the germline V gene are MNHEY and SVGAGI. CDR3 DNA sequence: TGTGCCAGCAGTTTAAGCAGGCAGGGCTCCCACGAGCAGTACTTC. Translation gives CASSLSRQGSHEQYF.

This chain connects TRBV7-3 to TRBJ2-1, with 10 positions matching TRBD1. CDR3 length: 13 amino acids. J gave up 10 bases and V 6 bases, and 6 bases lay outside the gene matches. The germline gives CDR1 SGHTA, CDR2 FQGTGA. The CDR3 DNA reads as TGTGCCAGCAGGGGGACAGGGGAGAGAGAGCAGTTCTTC. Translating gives CASRGTGEREQFF.

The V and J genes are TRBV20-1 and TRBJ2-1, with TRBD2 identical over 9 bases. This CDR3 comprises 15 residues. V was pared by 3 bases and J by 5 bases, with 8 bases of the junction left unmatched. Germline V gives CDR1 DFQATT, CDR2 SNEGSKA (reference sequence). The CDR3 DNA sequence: TGCAGTGCTAGTCGTCGCGGGAGGGTACACAATGAGCAGTTCTTC. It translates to CSASRRGRVHNEQFF.

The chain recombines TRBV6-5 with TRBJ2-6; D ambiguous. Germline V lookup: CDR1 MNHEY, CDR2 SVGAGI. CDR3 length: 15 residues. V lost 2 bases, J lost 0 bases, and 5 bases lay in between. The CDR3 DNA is TGTGCCAGCAGTTACGGTAGCTCTGGGGCCAACGTCCTGACTTTC. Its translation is CASSYGSSGANVLTF.

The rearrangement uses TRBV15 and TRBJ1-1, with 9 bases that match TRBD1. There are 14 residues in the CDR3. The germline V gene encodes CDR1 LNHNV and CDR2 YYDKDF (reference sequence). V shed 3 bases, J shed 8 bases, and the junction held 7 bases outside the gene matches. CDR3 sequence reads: CATSSATGGAEAFF. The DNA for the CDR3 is TGTGCCACCAGCAGTGCCACAGGGGGCGCGGAAGCTTTCTTT.

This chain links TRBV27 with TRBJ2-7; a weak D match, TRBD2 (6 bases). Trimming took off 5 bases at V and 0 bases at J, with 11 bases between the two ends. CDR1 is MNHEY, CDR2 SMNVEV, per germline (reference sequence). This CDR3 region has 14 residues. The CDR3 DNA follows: TGTGCCAGCAGTAAACCTAGCGTCTCCTACGAGCAGTACTTC. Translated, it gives CASSKPSVSYEQYF.